One sample yielded the 26 T cell receptor beta chains listed below, sequenced in a study of shared clonotypes between healthy human individuals. Only in-frame clones appear in the TCRdb table, and some are missing; sequencing was by immunoSEQ multiplex PCR. The data contain 2 million to 2.5 million clones, approximately 93% of them singletons. Sequences were obtained from naive CD4+ T cells from PBMCs. Specified subset: CD45RA+ positively selected. The receptors derive from a man between 18 and 35 years old in good health. Some clones in this sample may be carry-over from other donors' samples.

This chain joins TRBV11-1 and TRBJ2-7; unclear D gene. CDR1 and CDR2 from the germline V gene are SGHAT and FQDESV (reference sequence). This CDR3 spans 15 amino acids. Trimming took 5 bases from V and 5 from J, leaving 19 bases between them. The CDR3 DNA follows: TGTGCCAGCAGCCCACGGGTGGCAGGAAGCAACGAGCAGTACTTC. Protein product: CASSPRVAGSNEQYF.

The chain uses TRBV7-3 and TRBJ2-5; 14 bases line up with TRBD2. Germline lookup yields CDR1 SGHTA and CDR2 FQGTGA. With 2 bases clipped from V and 4 bases from J, the junction kept 6 bases outside the gene matches. This CDR3 is 17 amino acids long. CDR3 nucleotides: TGTGCCAGCAGCTTAGGGACTAGCGGGAGTATGGGAGAGACCCAGTACTTC. Amino acid sequence: CASSLGTSGSMGETQYF.

Turning to this clone: In the same sample, other DNA sequences code for this CDR3. V is TRBV9 and J is TRBJ2-3; maybe TRBD1 (6 bases). The CDR3 extends over 15 amino acids. Trimming removed 0 bases at V and 0 bases at J, with 8 bases between. Per the germline V gene, CDR1 is SGDLS and CDR2 is YYNGEE. Here the CDR3 reads CASSVATGSTDTQYF. The CDR3 nucleotides read TGTGCCAGCAGCGTAGCGACAGGCAGCACAGATACGCAGTATTTT.

The rearrangement joins TRBV2 to TRBJ2-2; a possible D gene is TRBD1 (5 bases). Trimming cost V 0 bases and J 7 bases, with 12 bases left between them. The CDR3 covers 15 residues. The germline V gene encodes CDR1 SNHLY and CDR2 FYNNEI. CDR3 region: CASSEAAQVIGELFF. The CDR3 nucleotides are TGTGCCAGCAGTGAAGCGGCACAGGTAATCGGGGAGCTGTTTTTT.

CDR3 sequence reads: CASSPGSDEQFF. CDR3 nucleotides: TGTGCCAGCAGCCCAGGATCCGATGAGCAGTTCTTC. J is TRBJ2-1 and V is TRBV7-3; D remains ambiguous. CDR3 length: 12 amino acids. Germline-derived CDR1 and CDR2 are SGHTA and FQGTGA. Between the trimmed V and J ends, which lost 5 bases and 8 bases, there was a span of 10 bases. Filled out from reference TRBV7-3 and TRBJ2-1, the complete variable domain reads GAGVSQTPSNKVTEKGKYVELRCDPISGHTALYWYRQSLGQGPEFLIYFQGTGAADDSGLPNDRFFAVRPEGSVSTLKIQRTERGDSAVYLCASSPGSDEQFFGPGTRLTVL.

Note on this clone: Other DNA sequences of this sample code for an identical CDR3. J is TRBJ1-3 and V is TRBV5-1, with a possible D match to TRBD1 (6 bases). The CDR3 length is 15 residues. Germline assignment: CDR1 SGHRS and CDR2 YFSETQ. V gave up 5 bases and J gave up 0 bases, with 12 bases separating them. CDR3 nucleotide sequence: TGCGCCAGCAGTCTGGGGGGCCTCTCTGGAAACACCATATATTTT. The encoded protein is CASSLGGLSGNTIYF.

The rearrangement uses TRBV28 and TRBJ2-7; D is tentatively TRBD1 or TRBD2 (5 bases each). The V gene lost 9 bases and the J gene lost 7 bases, with 16 bases spanning the gap. Germline CDR1 MDHEN, CDR2 SYDVKM. The CDR3 totals 12 residues. CDR3 region: CASEARAGEQYF. The CDR3 DNA is TGTGCCAGTGAGGCCAGGGCGGGTGAGCAGTACTTC.

The chain uses TRBV11-1 and TRBJ2-3, with TRBD2 matching 12 bases. The CDR3 runs to 16 residues. Germline values: CDR1 SGHAT, CDR2 FQDESV (reference sequence). V gave up 3 bases and J gave up 5 bases; unmatched junction bases: 6. CDR3: CASSLRTSGTGDTQYF. The DNA for the CDR3 is TGTGCCAGCAGCTTGAGGACTAGCGGGACAGGAGATACGCAGTATTTT.

The chain combines TRBV10-3 with TRBJ2-2, with unresolved D. Germline V lookup: CDR1 ENHRY, CDR2 SYGVKD. This CDR3 spans 16 amino acids. V was cut by 0 bases and J by 1 base, with 9 bases left in between. CDR3 region: CAISESMTLNTGELFF. In nucleotides, the CDR3 is TGTGCCATCAGTGAGTCGATGACTTTGAACACCGGGGAGCTGTTTTTT.

This clone was counted once. The chain combines TRBV19 with TRBJ2-7; possibly TRBD1 or TRBD2 for D (5 bases each). The V gene lost 6 bases and the J gene lost 0 bases, with 18 bases spanning the gap. The CDR3 sequence is 16 residues long. The germline CDR1 and CDR2 sequences are LNHDA and SQIVND (reference sequence). The CDR3 spells CASSKTGRASSYEQYF. The CDR3 bases are TGTGCCAGTAGCAAAACGGGACGGGCAAGCTCCTACGAGCAGTACTTC.

The V call is TRBV11-3, the J call TRBJ2-7; tentative D call: TRBD1 (6 bases). Germline CDR1 reads SGHNT; CDR2 reads YENEEA. CDR3 length equals 16 residues. V was cut by 1 base and J by 7 bases, with 20 bases left in between. CDR3 sequence (DNA): TGTGCCAGCAGCTTAGCTGCACAGGGCCGAGTAGAGGAGCAGTACTTC. As protein: CASSLAAQGRVEEQYF.

V and J are TRBV28 and TRBJ2-7; 8 bases agree with TRBD1. Germline V CDR1 and CDR2: MDHEN, SYDVKM. The CDR3 is 12 amino acids. V trimming: 8 bases; J trimming: 5 bases; junction bases outside the gene matches: 5. CDR3 in DNA: TGTGCCAGCCACAGGGGGAACCACGAGCAGTACTTC. The encoded protein is CASHRGNHEQYF.

The chain recombines TRBV29-1 with TRBJ2-7; no definite D call. V dropped 6 bases and J dropped 5 bases, with 20 bases sitting between them. The length of the CDR3 is 14 residues. In germline, CDR1 is SQVTM, CDR2 ANQGSEA. The CDR3 here is CSVGRRLDDHEQYF. CDR3 in DNA: TGCAGCGTCGGTCGGCGGCTAGATGACCACGAGCAGTACTTC.

The rearrangement links TRBV18 to TRBJ1-2, with a tentative D call TRBD1 (5 bases). This CDR3 has 14 residues. Germline V lookup: CDR1 KGHSH, CDR2 LQKENI. V lost 6 bases, J lost 8 bases, and 19 bases lay in between. The CDR3 DNA reads TGTGCCAGCTCCCGAGCGGGGCCCTTTGAGGGCTACACCTTC. Translation gives CASSRAGPFEGYTF.

V gene TRBV5-1 combines with J gene TRBJ2-2; TRBD2 aligns across 9 bases. This CDR3 is built from 15 residues. Germline V gene lookup returns CDR1 SGHRS and CDR2 YFSETQ. V dropped 2 bases and J dropped 7; count of bases not matched to a gene: 6. CDR3 sequence reads: CASSLAGGSVGELFF. The CDR3 coding sequence is TGCGCCAGCAGCTTAGCGGGGGGCTCGGTCGGGGAGCTGTTTTTT.

V and J are TRBV18 and TRBJ2-7, with a weak D call TRBD2 (7 bases). The CDR3 has 16 residues. From germline, CDR1 is KGHSH and CDR2 LQKENI. V was trimmed by 1 base and J by 2 bases, leaving 15 bases between them. The CDR3 loop is CASSPRGPSGTYEQYF. In DNA form, the CDR3 reads TGTGCCAGCTCACCACGGGGGCCCAGCGGGACCTACGAGCAGTACTTC.

The table lists this clone with a few counts. V is TRBV14 and J is TRBJ1-5, with a possible D match to TRBD1 (5 bases). The germline V gene encodes CDR1 SGHDN and CDR2 FVKESK. V lost 0 bases and J 2 bases, leaving 11 bases between the germline ends. The CDR3 loop spans 16 amino acids. The CDR3 spells CASSQDVVQGNQPQHF. As DNA, the CDR3 is TGTGCCAGCAGCCAAGATGTGGTACAGGGCAATCAGCCCCAGCATTTT.

The chain links TRBV4-3 to TRBJ2-7; 8 positions agree with TRBD1. Trimming took 4 bases from V and 0 from J; bases not matched to a gene: 11. This CDR3 is built from 17 residues. Germline CDR1 is LGHNA and CDR2 is YSLEER. CDR3 in DNA: TGCGCCAGCAGCCCTCGGACAGGGTACTCTAACTCCTACGAGCAGTACTTC. It codes for CASSPRTGYSNSYEQYF.

The chain has TRBV11-2 and TRBJ1-2, with D possibly matching TRBD1 (5 bases). V lost 7 bases to trimming and J lost 3 bases, with 15 bases between them. The germline gives CDR1 SGHAT, CDR2 FQNNGV. CDR3 length: 14 residues. DNA of the CDR3: TGTGCCAGCACCTTCATGGGGGAAGACTATGGCTACACCTTC. Translated, it gives CASTFMGEDYGYTF.

This sequence joins TRBV6-5 and TRBJ1-2; D perhaps matches TRBD1 (5 bases). Germline CDR1 and CDR2: MNHEY and SVGAGI. CDR3 length: 14 residues. Trimming stripped 6 bases from V and 5 bases from J, with 16 bases between. CDR3: CASRKLDSSYGYTF. DNA for the CDR3: TGTGCCAGCAGAAAACTCGACAGTTCTTATGGCTACACCTTC.

This chain joins TRBV6-5 and TRBJ2-1, with D perhaps matching TRBD1 or TRBD2 (6 bases each). CDR3 size: 12 residues. V lost 5 bases and J lost 9, with 11 bases in between. Germline values: CDR1 MNHEY, CDR2 SVGAGI. CDR3 sequence reads: CASSPRGAEQFF. For the CDR3, the DNA is TGTGCCAGCAGTCCTAGGGGGGCTGAGCAGTTCTTC.

V is TRBV11-2 and J is TRBJ2-1; the match to TRBD2 covers 7 bases. The CDR3 has 16 residues. Germline CDR1 SGHAT, CDR2 FQNNGV. The V segment lost 1 base and the J segment 9 bases; nucleotides outside the gene matches: 12. In DNA, the CDR3 is TGTGCCAGCAGCTTAGGTGGTGGTGGGAGGGCCTTTGAGCAGTTCTTC. Its protein product is CASSLGGGGRAFEQFF.

This chain joins TRBV5-6 and TRBJ1-2, with a possible D match to TRBD1 (6 bases). The germline CDR1 and CDR2 sequences are SGHDT and YYEEEE. Trimming cost V 1 base and J 8 bases, with 15 bases left between them. The length of the CDR3 is 14 residues. Here the CDR3 DNA reads TGTGCCAGCAGCTTGTGGGGGCCTCGCTACGGCTACACCTTC. This translates into CASSLWGPRYGYTF.

This chain connects TRBV30 to TRBJ2-3; TRBD2 is a possible D gene (6 bases). Trimming cost V 4 bases and J 8 bases, with 10 bases left between them. The CDR3 sequence is 11 residues long. Germline CDR1 is GTSNPN and CDR2 is SVGIG (reference sequence). Written as DNA, the CDR3 is TGTGCCTGGAACAACGGGGGTACGCAGTATTTT. It encodes CAWNNGGTQYF.

Concerning this clone itself: Other DNA sequences in this specimen translate into the identical CDR3. The V call is TRBV30, the J call TRBJ1-3; TRBD1 agrees at 9 bases. The CDR3 contains 16 residues. The V segment lost 1 base and the J segment 3 bases; nucleotides outside the gene matches: 7. CDR1 and CDR2 (germline): GTSNPN, SVGIG (reference sequence). The CDR3 is CAWSALQGANGNTIYF. The CDR3 nucleotides are TGTGCCTGGAGTGCACTACAGGGGGCAAATGGAAACACCATATATTTT. Combining the CDR3 with reference TRBV30 and TRBJ1-3 gives the whole variable domain SQTIHQWPATLVQPVGSPLSLECTVEGTSNPNLYWYRQAAGRGLQLLFYSVGIGQISSEVPQNLSASRPQDRQFILSSKKLLLSDSGFYLCAWSALQGANGNTIYFGEGSWLTVV.

A few counts support this clone. The CDR3 spells CASRHRQGTNEKLFF. CDR3 nucleotides: TGCGCCAGCAGACACCGACAGGGAACTAATGAAAAACTGTTTTTT. The rearrangement uses TRBV4-1 and TRBJ1-4; the match to TRBD1 covers 7 bases. V was pared by 6 bases and J by 1 base, with 5 bases of the junction left unmatched. CDR3 size: 15 residues. CDR1 is MGHRA and CDR2 is YSYEKL in the germline V gene.